Each of the 30 T cell receptor beta chains below was sequenced from the same sample in a study of CD8 T cells in Susac syndrome. RNA, at about 0.45 to 1 ug, was reverse transcribed with random hexamers. TCRdb reprocessed the immunoSEQ multiplex PCR reads via MiXCR and lists one record per CDR3 protein. Of roughly 140,000 distinct CDR3 sequences in the sample, about 94% are singletons; the top ten hold 0.2% to 0.25%. Sequencing was done on a sample of CD8+ T cells from PBMCs. The receptors here all came from a human donor with multiple sclerosis.

J is TRBJ1-1 and V is TRBV29-1, with 8 nucleotides matching TRBD1. V gave up 2 bases and J gave up 1 base; unmatched junction bases: 18. Germline V gene lookup returns CDR1 SQVTM and CDR2 ANQGSEA. The CDR3 has 19 amino acids. CDR3 in amino acids: CSVEIRTSQGQDGNTEAFF. The CDR3 bases are TGCAGCGTTGAAATCCGGACGTCTCAGGGACAGGATGGGAACACTGAAGCTTTCTTT.

The rearrangement links TRBV9 to TRBJ1-2; D ambiguous. Germline lookup yields CDR1 SGDLS and CDR2 YYNGEE. CDR3 length: 11 amino acids. The germline V and J ends were trimmed by 3 bases and 8 bases, with 8 bases remaining between them. The CDR3 nucleotides read TGTGCCAGCAGCGGAATAGGGGGCTACACCTTC. Its protein is CASSGIGGYTF. The whole variable domain, filled in from reference TRBV9 and TRBJ1-2, reads DSGVTQTPKHLITATGQRVTLRCSPRSGDLSVYWYQQSLDQGLQFLIQYYNGEERAKGNILERFSAQQFPDLHSELNLSSLELGDSALYFCASSGIGGYTFGSGTRLTVV.

The rearrangement links TRBV20-1 to TRBJ2-7, with a tentative D call TRBD2 (5 bases). From germline, CDR1 is DFQATT and CDR2 SNEGSKA (reference sequence). The CDR3 length is 14 residues. Trimming pared 6 bases from V and 2 bases from J, leaving 17 bases between. CDR3 residues: CSAPRASLTYEQYF. The CDR3, as DNA: TGCAGTGCCCCGCGGGCCTCCCTTACCTACGAGCAGTACTTC.

The J gene is TRBJ2-1, the V gene TRBV9; 10 bases are a match to TRBD1. The CDR3 loop spans 16 amino acids. Per germline, CDR1 SGDLS and CDR2 YYNGEE. V trimming: 3 bases; J trimming: 9 bases; junction bases outside the gene matches: 12. The CDR3 sequence is CASSDRRDRGISEQFF. The CDR3, as DNA: TGTGCCAGCAGCGACCGACGGGACAGGGGAATTAGTGAGCAGTTCTTC.

J is TRBJ1-2 and V is TRBV5-1; maybe TRBD1 (5 bases). The CDR3 totals 13 residues. V lost 4 bases and J 5 bases, leaving 12 bases between the germline ends. Germline assignment: CDR1 SGHRS and CDR2 YFSETQ. The CDR3 loop is CASSAGLTYGYTF. The CDR3 region has the DNA TGCGCCAGCAGCGCGGGACTGACTTATGGCTACACCTTC.

The V gene is TRBV4-1, the J gene TRBJ2-5; TRBD2 is a possible D gene (5 bases). This CDR3 contains 16 residues. Trimming took 0 bases from V and 5 from J, leaving 16 bases between them. Germline assignment: CDR1 MGHRA and CDR2 YSYEKL. The CDR3 nucleotides are TGCGCCAGCAGCCAAGAAGATCCGGGGATCGATGAGACCCAGTACTTC. Translated: CASSQEDPGIDETQYF.

The chain couples TRBV7-9 to TRBJ2-3, with 9 nucleotides matching TRBD1. The CDR3 spans 17 residues. V was pared by 2 bases and J by 4 bases, with 10 bases of the junction left unmatched. Germline CDR1 and CDR2: SEHNR and FQNEAQ (reference sequence). The CDR3 spells CASSLQMPGQGSDTQYF. In DNA, the CDR3 is TGTGCCAGCAGCTTACAAATGCCGGGACAGGGTTCAGATACGCAGTATTTT. Variable domain in full (rest from reference TRBV7-9 and TRBJ2-3): DTGVSQNPRHKITKRGQNVTFRCDPISEHNRLYWYRQTLGQGPEFLTYFQNEAQLEKSRLLSDRFSAERPKGSFSTLEIQRTEQGDSAMYLCASSLQMPGQGSDTQYFGPGTRLTVL.

The V and J genes are TRBV10-3 and TRBJ2-7; possible D gene TRBD2, 6 bases. Trimming shortened V by 6 bases and J by 0 bases, and 9 bases separated the two germline ends. Germline CDR1 reads ENHRY; CDR2 reads SYGVKD. The CDR3 contains 13 residues. The CDR3 DNA follows: TGTGCCATCAGGGGACTCGACTCCTACGAGCAGTACTTC. Its protein is CAIRGLDSYEQYF.

Only one count was recorded for this clonotype. V usage is TRBV7-9 and J usage is TRBJ2-1; D perhaps matches TRBD2 (5 bases). The germline CDR1 and CDR2 sequences are SEHNR and FQNEAQ (reference sequence). The V end was cut by 9 bases, the J end by 4 bases, with 10 bases between. This CDR3 contains 12 residues. DNA for the CDR3: TGTGCCAGTAGTCAGCGGTACAATGAGCAGTTCTTC. It encodes CASSQRYNEQFF.

This chain uses TRBV25-1 with TRBJ1-2, with 8 positions matching TRBD1. Unmatched junction bases numbered 11, after V lost 6 bases and J lost 11 bases. From germline, CDR1 is MGHDK and CDR2 SYGVNS. This CDR3 region has 13 residues. The CDR3 loop is CASRGDRRDEYTF. CDR3 DNA: TGTGCCAGCAGGGGGGACAGGAGGGACGAGTACACCTTC.

The rearrangement joins TRBV6-6 to TRBJ1-5; D is undetermined. The V end was cut by 3 bases, the J end by 3 bases, with 15 bases between. Germline lookup yields CDR1 MNHNY and CDR2 SVGAGI (reference sequence). The CDR3 sequence is 16 residues long. The CDR3 protein is CASSYDRGHLNQPQHF. The CDR3 nucleotides read TGTGCCAGCAGTTATGATCGGGGTCACCTCAATCAGCCCCAGCATTTT.

The table lists this clonotype with a few counts. This chain joins TRBV29-1 and TRBJ2-1; TRBD2 is a possible D gene (6 bases). This CDR3 region has 13 residues. V was pared by 7 bases and J by 2 bases, with 12 bases between. In germline, CDR1 is SQVTM, CDR2 ANQGSEA. The CDR3 reads CSGLGGAYNEQFF. CDR3 DNA sequence: TGCAGCGGTCTGGGGGGTGCCTACAATGAGCAGTTCTTC.

This clonotype was observed once. The chain has TRBV27 and TRBJ2-3; the D is unclear. Germline lookup yields CDR1 MNHEY and CDR2 SMNVEV (reference sequence). Trimming removed 2 bases from V and 5 bases from J, with 8 bases in between. This CDR3 is built from 13 residues. Here the CDR3 DNA reads TGTGCCAGCAGTTTAGCATTAGGAGATACGCAGTATTTT. Its translation: CASSLALGDTQYF.

V and J are TRBV2 and TRBJ1-2, with TRBD1 matching 9 bases. Trimming at V came to 8 bases and at J to 4 bases, leaving 11 bases not matched to a gene. Germline assignment: CDR1 SNHLY and CDR2 FYNNEI. This CDR3 is built from 15 residues. The CDR3 region is CASGPAQTGGYGYTF. In DNA, the CDR3 is TGTGCCAGCGGCCCCGCGCAGACAGGGGGCTATGGCTACACCTTC.

The chain is built from TRBV18 and TRBJ2-4; no clear D gene. The CDR3 covers 13 residues. V was shortened by 2 bases and J by 3 bases, with 5 bases between the two germline ends. Germline CDR1 reads KGHSH; CDR2 reads LQKENI. CDR3 bases: TGTGCCAGCTCACCAGGATTCAAAAACATTCAGTACTTC. Its protein product is CASSPGFKNIQYF.

This chain uses TRBV20-1 with TRBJ2-3; tentatively, D is TRBD2 (5 bases). CDR1 and CDR2 (germline): DFQATT, SNEGSKA (reference sequence). Trimming removed 0 bases at V and 0 bases at J, with 13 bases between. The CDR3 contains 16 residues. As DNA, the CDR3 is TGCAGTGCTAGAGATCTGAACGGGGTGAGCACAGATACGCAGTATTTT. Translated: CSARDLNGVSTDTQYF.

The chain couples TRBV27 to TRBJ1-6; 8 bases align to TRBD1. The germline V gene has CDR1 MNHEY and CDR2 SMNVEV (reference sequence). The length of the CDR3 is 14 residues. Trimming removed 5 bases from V and 9 bases from J; junction bases left unmatched: 6. The CDR3 DNA reads TGTGCCAGCAGTCCGGGACAGGTTCTTTCACCCCTCCACTTT. This encodes CASSPGQVLSPLHF.

The chain carries TRBV30 and TRBJ2-6, with a possible D match to TRBD2 (5 bases). Germline CDR1 and CDR2: GTSNPN and SVGIG (reference sequence). The V end lost 2 bases, the J end lost 2 bases, and 7 bases lay between the germline ends. This CDR3 has 14 residues. CDR3 in amino acids: CAWSTGAGANVLTF. DNA of the CDR3: TGTGCCTGGAGTACCGGGGCTGGGGCCAACGTCCTGACTTTC.

The gene calls are TRBV29-1 and TRBJ1-1; D is undetermined. Germline assignment: CDR1 SQVTM and CDR2 ANQGSEA. The CDR3 is made up of 10 amino acids. Trimming shortened V by 5 bases and J by 1 base, and 2 bases separated the two germline ends. The CDR3 here is CSVSNTEAFF. The DNA of the CDR3 is TGCAGCGTTTCGAACACTGAAGCTTTCTTT.

The chain has TRBV13 and TRBJ1-1; perhaps TRBD1 as D (5 bases). The CDR3 totals 15 residues. CDR1 and CDR2 (germline): PRHDT, FYEKMQ (reference sequence). Trimming cost V 5 bases and J 1 base, with 14 bases left between them. The DNA of the CDR3 is TGTGCCAGCAGCCTCCCAGGGCAGGGGAACACTGAAGCTTTCTTT. This translates into CASSLPGQGNTEAFF.

This rearrangement joins TRBV19 to TRBJ1-1, with D possibly being TRBD1 (6 bases). The V end was cut by 3 bases, the J end by 1 base, with 12 bases between. Germline loops: CDR1 LNHDA, CDR2 SQIVND (reference sequence). This CDR3 is 15 amino acids long. The CDR3 DNA follows: TGTGCCAGTAGTATCACAGGGAGGGGGAACACTGAAGCTTTCTTT. This gives the protein CASSITGRGNTEAFF. Drawing the rest from reference TRBV19 and TRBJ1-1, the complete variable domain is DGGITQSPKYLFRKEGQNVTLSCEQNLNHDAMYWYRQDPGQGLRLIYYSQIVNDFQKGDIAEGYSVSREKKESFPLTVTSAQKNPTAFYLCASSITGRGNTEAFFGQGTRLTVV.

The CDR3 here is CASSQDSEAFEAFF. DNA for the CDR3: TGCGCCAGCAGCCAAGACTCAGAAGCATTCGAAGCTTTCTTT. J is TRBJ1-1 and V is TRBV4-3; D gene unclear. The CDR3 is 14 residues long. V was clipped by 0 bases and J by 8 bases, with 13 bases between them. The germline CDR1 and CDR2 sequences are LGHNA and YSLEER.

In the case of this clonotype: An end of the junction differs from the germline gene, which may be a read error. The J gene is TRBJ2-3, the V gene TRBV20-1; D possibly matches TRBD1 or TRBD2 (6 bases each). The CDR3 extends over 14 amino acids. In germline, CDR1 is DFQATT, CDR2 SNEGSKA (reference sequence). The CDR3 loop reads CSAPPRGLRDTQFF. CDR3 DNA: TGCAGTGCGCCACCTCGGGGGCTCCGTGATACGCAGTTTTTT.

This chain uses TRBV25-1 with TRBJ1-6, with no clear D. From germline, CDR1 is MGHDK and CDR2 SYGVNS. The CDR3 is made up of 15 amino acids. The ends were cut back, 2 bases at V and 0 bases at J, with 5 bases in the middle. The DNA of the CDR3 is TGTGCCAGCAGTGAAGGCTTCTCCTATAATTCACCCCTCCACTTT. Its translation is CASSEGFSYNSPLHF.

V is TRBV27 and J is TRBJ1-1; D unresolved. The CDR3 is 13 residues long. Trimming shortened V by 3 bases and J by 1 base, and 6 bases separated the two germline ends. Germline assignment: CDR1 MNHEY and CDR2 SMNVEV (reference sequence). CDR3 loop: CASSLVPNTEAFF. CDR3 sequence (DNA): TGTGCCAGCAGTTTGGTACCGAACACTGAAGCTTTCTTT.

This clonotype was seen a handful of times. The rearrangement links TRBV29-1 to TRBJ2-3; D not resolved. The V end was cut by 0 bases, the J end by 3 bases, with 10 bases between. The germline gives CDR1 SQVTM, CDR2 ANQGSEA. The CDR3 covers 14 residues. The CDR3 is CSVEERGRTDTQYF. DNA for the CDR3: TGCAGCGTTGAAGAGCGCGGACGGACAGATACGCAGTATTTT.

The V and J genes are TRBV15 and TRBJ2-7, with D possibly being TRBD1 or TRBD2 (5 bases each). The CDR3 spans 15 residues. The germline V and J ends were trimmed by 4 bases and 0 bases, with 13 bases remaining between them. CDR1 is LNHNV, CDR2 YYDKDF, per germline (reference sequence). CDR3 DNA: TGTGCCACCAGCAAACCGGGACGGAGCTCCTACGAGCAGTACTTC. Residues: CATSKPGRSSYEQYF.

This chain uses TRBV9 with TRBJ2-5; D might be TRBD1 or TRBD2, each matching 6 bases. Per the germline V gene, CDR1 is SGDLS and CDR2 is YYNGEE. The CDR3 runs to 17 residues. Trimming shortened V by 0 bases and J by 4 bases, and 19 bases separated the two germline ends. As DNA, the CDR3 is TGTGCCAGCAGCGTAGGCCCCTTTGAGGGGGGCATAGAGACCCAGTACTTC. Its protein product is CASSVGPFEGGIETQYF.

V is TRBV14 and J is TRBJ2-4; D gene uncertain. Germline CDR1 is SGHDN and CDR2 is FVKESK. The V and J ends lost 2 bases and 8 bases respectively, with 7 bases between them. This CDR3 has 12 residues. In DNA, the CDR3 is TGTGCCAGCAGCCAATCTAGGGACATTCAGTACTTC. It translates to CASSQSRDIQYF. Looking up the rest from reference TRBV14 and TRBJ2-4 gives the full variable domain: EAGVTQFPSHSVIEKGQTVTLRCDPISGHDNLYWYRRVMGKEIKFLLHFVKESKQDESGMPNNRFLAERTGGTYSTLKVQPAELEDSGVYFCASSQSRDIQYFGAGTRLSVL.

This chain connects TRBV12-3 or TRBV12-4 to TRBJ1-5, with no clear D. With 6 bases removed from V and 1 base from J, the gap between germline ends came to 10 bases. The length of the CDR3 is 14 residues. The CDR3 coding sequence is TGTGCCAGCAGCCCCGCGGGCAGCAATCAGCCCCAGCATTTT. It specifies CASSPAGSNQPQHF.